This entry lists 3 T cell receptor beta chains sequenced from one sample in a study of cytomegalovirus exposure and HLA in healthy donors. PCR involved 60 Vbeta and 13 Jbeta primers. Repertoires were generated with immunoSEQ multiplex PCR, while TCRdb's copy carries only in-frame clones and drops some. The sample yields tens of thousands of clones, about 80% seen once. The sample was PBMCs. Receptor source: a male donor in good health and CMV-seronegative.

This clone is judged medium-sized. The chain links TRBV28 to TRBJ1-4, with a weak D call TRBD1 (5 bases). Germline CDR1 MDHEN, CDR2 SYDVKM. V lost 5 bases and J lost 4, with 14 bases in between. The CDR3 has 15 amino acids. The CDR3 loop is CASSPIRQYNEKLFF. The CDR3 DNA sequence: TGTGCCAGCAGTCCGATTCGACAGTATAATGAAAAACTGTTTTTT.

The chain's CDR3 is CASSLTGGSTEAFF. In nucleotides, the CDR3 is TGTGCCAGCAGTTTGACAGGGGGGTCCACTGAAGCTTTCTTT. The chain carries TRBV6-5 and TRBJ1-1; 9 bases align to TRBD1. The CDR3 runs 14 residues. V shed 4 bases and J 4 bases; nucleotides not matched to a gene: 4. Germline values: CDR1 MNHEY, CDR2 SVGAGI.

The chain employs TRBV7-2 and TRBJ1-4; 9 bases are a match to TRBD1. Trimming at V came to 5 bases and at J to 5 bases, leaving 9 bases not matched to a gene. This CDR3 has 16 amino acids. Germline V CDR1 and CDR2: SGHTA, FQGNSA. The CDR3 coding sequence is TGTGCCAGCAGCCGCGAACCGGGACAGGGAAATGAAAAACTGTTTTTT. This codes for CASSREPGQGNEKLFF.